This TCR beta chain came from a study of T cell responses to AZD1222 COVID-19 vaccine. About this clone itself: Its specificity is unknown.

Overall study results and limits: Spike regions recognized by vaccine-associated CD4 TCRs spanned the protein, led by 160-218 and 743-854. In a largely white British group with more females than males, clonal diversity was possibly underestimated.

The CDR3 length is 15 residues. After removal of 4 bases from V and 7 bases from J, the junction contained 10 bases not matched to a gene. The germline V gene has CDR1 SGHDT and CDR2 YYEEEE. TCRdb's table, derived via immunoSEQ multiplex PCR, lists solely in-frame clones and lacks some. The sample shows some 120,000 clones, around 92% of them seen only once. The TCR originated in an adult in good health. Sequenced here: peripheral blood, sampled on day 0 of AZD1222 vaccination. The gene calls are TRBV5-6 and TRBJ2-7; TRBD1 matches 11 bases. CDR3 DNA: TGTGCCAGCAGCCTCCGGGACAGGGGGTTCTCGGAGCAGTACTTC. It specifies CASSLRDRGFSEQYF.